Listed below are T cell receptor beta chains from one sample, sequenced in a study of graft-versus-host responses after intestinal transplantation. Sequencing was performed with immunoSEQ multiplex PCR; in TCRdb, only in-frame clones are kept and a portion is missing. The sample shows around 15,000 clones, over 70% of them seen only once. The specimen comprised PBMCs, sampled around 110 days after intestinal transplant. The receptors stem from a human patient who received an intestinal transplant, so some T cells may come from the graft donor. The CDR3 runs from the conserved cysteine through the conserved F or W. A D gene is named only where the DNA matches it firmly. Some rows have no size entry. The others give once, few or many, or a class for an expanded clone.

.	TRBJ2-3	.	TRBV4-1	TGCGCCAGCAGCCAAAGACTTACGACCAAAGATACGCAGTATTTT	CASSQRLTTKDTQYF
.	TRBJ2-5	.	TRBV1	TGCACCAGCGTACCGGAGACCCAGTACTTC	CTSVPETQYF
.	TRBJ2-6	.	TRBV6-1	TGTGCCAGCAGTGGAGGGACTCTCTCTGGGGCCAACGTCCTGACTTTC	CASSGGTLSGANVLTF
.	TRBJ2-2	.	TRBV28	TGTGCCAGCAGTTTTCGTGTGGGCGGGGAGCTGTTTTTT	CASSFRVGGELFF
.	TRBJ2-5	.	TRBV7-2	TGTGCCAGCAGCCTCAGGGGGGCCGGCCTCTTGGTGGAGACCCAGTACTTC	CASSLRGAGLLVETQYF
.	TRBJ1-2	.	TRBV15	TGTGCCACCAGCCCCCAACGCAGGGGTAACTATGGCTACACCTTC	CATSPQRRGNYGYTF
.	TRBJ1-2	.	TRBV19	TGTGCCAGTAGGCGACAGGCGTTCTATGGCTACACCTTC	CASRRQAFYGYTF
.	TRBJ1-1	.	TRBV30	TGTGCCTGGGAGGGGTTCGGGTTTGGTCAAGCTTTCTTT	CAWEGFGFGQAFF
few	TRBJ2-1	.	TRBV9	TGTGCCAGCAGCCCGGGCTACAATGAGCAGTTCTTC	CASSPGYNEQFF
.	TRBJ2-3	.	TRBV7-8	TGTGCCAGCAGCTTAGGGAGGTTCGCAGATACGCAGTATTTT	CASSLGRFADTQYF
.	TRBJ2-1	TRBD2	TRBV7-2	TGTGCCAGCAGCTCTCCCCTATACTGGCGGGAGGGAGAGGAGTTCTTC	CASSSPLYWREGEEFF
.	TRBJ2-3	TRBD1	TRBV4-2	TGTGCCAGCAGCTCTCAGACAGGGGGCCTAAATACGCAGTATTTT	CASSSQTGGLNTQYF
.	TRBJ1-4	.	TRBV27	TGTGCCAGCAGTATCGGGACGACAGCAACTAATGAAAAACTGTTTTTT	CASSIGTTATNEKLFF
.	TRBJ2-7	TRBD2	TRBV6-5	TGTGCCAGCTTGAAACGGGCTAGCGGCCACTACGAGCAGTACTTC	CASLKRASGHYEQYF
.	TRBJ2-7	.	TRBV6-6	TGTGCCAGCAGCTCGGTTTGGAGGAATTACGAGCAGTACTTC	CASSSVWRNYEQYF
once	TRBJ2-5	.	TRBV25-1	TGTGCCAGCAGTGAATATTGGGGGGAGACCCAGTACTTC	CASSEYWGETQYF
.	TRBJ2-3	.	TRBV28	TGTGCCAGCAGGTGGGGGACAGATACGCAGTATTTT	CASRWGTDTQYF
.	TRBJ2-7	TRBD1	TRBV29-1	TGCAGCGTTGGGACAGGGACCTACGAGCAGTACTTC	CSVGTGTYEQYF
once	TRBJ1-2	.	TRBV1	TGCACCAGCAGCCAACAGGGATCTAACTATGGCTACACCTTC	CTSSQQGSNYGYTF
.	TRBJ1-5	TRBD1	TRBV4-1	TGCGCCAGCAGCTACGACAGGGGCAATCAGCCCCAGCATTTT	CASSYDRGNQPQHF
.	TRBJ2-7	.	TRBV7-9	TGTGCCAGCAGCTTAGAATGGGGGAATCCGTACTTC	CASSLEWGNPYF
.	TRBJ1-6	.	TRBV6-5	TGTGCCAGCGCGTTGGCGGCGAATTCACCCCTCCACTTT	CASALAANSPLHF
.	TRBJ1-2	.	TRBV9	TGTGCCAGCAGCGTAGATTCGAGGAGTGGCTACACCTTC	CASSVDSRSGYTF
.	TRBJ1-1	TRBD1	TRBV4-2	TGTGCCAGCAGCCCCGACTTTGGGAAGGGGGCCCCCTCCACTGAAGCTTTCTTT	CASSPDFGKGAPSTEAFF
.	TRBJ1-1	.	TRBV7-4	TGTGCCAGCAGCCCCCAGGGACGGATGAACACTGAAGCTTTCTTT	CASSPQGRMNTEAFF
.	TRBJ2-7	TRBD2	TRBV4-1	TGCGCCAGCAACCAAGAGCTAGCGGGAACCTCCTACGAGCAGTACTTC	CASNQELAGTSYEQYF
.	TRBJ2-1	.	TRBV29-1	TGCAGCGTTGCTAGCAGCTCCTACAATGAGCAGTTCTTC	CSVASSSYNEQFF
.	TRBJ1-2	.	TRBV4-1	TGCGCCAGCAGCCCCGGGGGGGTGGCAGGCTATGGCTACACCTTC	CASSPGGVAGYGYTF
.	TRBJ1-4	.	TRBV6-5	TGTGCCAGCAGTATACCGGACGGTCTTGAAAAACTGTTTTTT	CASSIPDGLEKLFF
.	TRBJ2-7	.	TRBV7-2	TGTGCCAGCAGCCCCATGGGGTTCTACGAGCAGTACTTC	CASSPMGFYEQYF
.	TRBJ1-2	.	TRBV28	TGTGCCAGCAGTTTGACAGCTACCTATGGCTACACCTTC	CASSLTATYGYTF